The 27 T cell receptor beta chains below were found in one sample sequenced in a study of vaccination effects on CD4 cells after COVID-19. These receptors have no known antigen. Sequenced by immunoSEQ multiplex PCR; TCRdb stores in-frame clones only, minus some. The sample holds 24,000 or so clones, 65% to 80% seen once. Antigen-specific CD4+ T cells were expanded (with viral peptide pools) by the ViraFEST assay ahead of sequencing. Cells that had been cultured for about 10 days were the source of isolated CD4+ T cells. The person was diagnosed with PCR-confirmed SARS-CoV-2 infection between March and December 2020. Sequences were derived from CD4+ T cells from PBMCs cultured with HCoV-NL63 spike peptides, sampled before COVID-19 vaccination. The source is a human donor who had a prior SARS-CoV-2 infection.

The chain employs TRBV6-1 and TRBJ2-3; 10 nucleotides align to TRBD2. CDR3 size: 16 residues. Trimming removed 1 base from V and 3 bases from J; junction bases left unmatched: 4. The V gene's germline CDR1 is MNHNS and CDR2 SASEGT. In nucleotides, the CDR3 is TGTGCCAGCAGTGAAGTACTAGCGGGGAATACAGATACGCAGTATTTT. This sequence encodes CASSEVLAGNTDTQYF.

This rearrangement joins TRBV2 to TRBJ2-2; D is ambiguous. Trimming removed 7 bases from V and 0 bases from J, with 15 bases in between. The germline V gene has CDR1 SNHLY and CDR2 FYNNEI. This CDR3 has 16 amino acids. The CDR3 DNA is TGTGCCAGCACCCCCTCCCTCCAGCCGAACACCGGGGAGCTGTTTTTT. Protein sequence: CASTPSLQPNTGELFF.

The gene calls are TRBV25-1 and TRBJ1-4; perhaps TRBD1 as D (6 bases). CDR1 is MGHDK and CDR2 is SYGVNS in the germline V gene. The V end lost 3 bases, the J end lost 8 bases, and 16 bases lay between the germline ends. The CDR3 length is 15 residues. CDR3 DNA: TGTGCCAGCAGTGACTCGAGGGGGGCGGGAGAAAAACTGTTTTTT. Translation gives CASSDSRGAGEKLFF.

The gene calls are TRBV9 and TRBJ1-4, with D uncertain. Germline CDR1 SGDLS, CDR2 YYNGEE. Trimming took off 0 bases at V and 0 bases at J, with 15 bases between the two ends. This CDR3 has 18 residues. CDR3: CASSVGAWAATTNEKLFF. CDR3 sequence (DNA): TGTGCCAGCAGCGTAGGGGCGTGGGCAGCAACAACTAATGAAAAACTGTTTTTT.

V and J are TRBV7-9 and TRBJ2-3; TRBD1 is a possible D gene (6 bases). Germline CDR1 SEHNR, CDR2 FQNEAQ (reference sequence). This CDR3 comprises 15 residues. V was trimmed by 5 bases and J by 1 base, leaving 13 bases between them. In DNA, the CDR3 is TGTGCCAGCAGCCTCCAGGGGATCCGCACAGATACGCAGTATTTT. It translates to CASSLQGIRTDTQYF.

This clone appeared a few times. The CDR3 reads CASSQAGQTWGTQYF. In DNA form, the CDR3 reads TGTGCCAGCAGCCAAGCAGGGCAGACATGGGGGACCCAGTACTTC. This chain connects TRBV14 to TRBJ2-5, with D tentatively TRBD1 (5 bases). Trimming shortened V by 1 base and J by 7 bases, and 16 bases separated the two germline ends. The CDR3 has 15 residues. Germline values: CDR1 SGHDN, CDR2 FVKESK.

This CDR3 is CAWSVGPGLGGYTF. CDR3 nucleotides: TGTGCCTGGAGTGTAGGCCCCGGGCTTGGCGGCTACACCTTC. The gene calls are TRBV30 and TRBJ1-2; D gene uncertain. With 0 bases removed from V and 8 bases from J, the gap between germline ends came to 16 bases. CDR3 length: 14 residues. CDR1 is GTSNPN, CDR2 SVGIG, per germline (reference sequence).

The chain recombines TRBV7-2 with TRBJ2-1, with D uncertain. The V and J ends lost 5 bases and 5 bases respectively, with 13 bases between them. This CDR3 contains 14 residues. Germline loops: CDR1 SGHTA, CDR2 FQGNSA. DNA of the CDR3: TGTGCCAGCAGCCGTCGTTCCTTCGACAATGAGCAGTTCTTC. This encodes CASSRRSFDNEQFF. The full variable domain, with the rest looked up from reference TRBV7-2 and TRBJ2-1, is GAGVSQSPSNKVTEKGKDVELRCDPISGHTALYWYRQSLGQGLEFLIYFQGNSAPDKSGLPSDRFSAERTGGSVSTLTIQRTQQEDSAVYLCASSRRSFDNEQFFGPGTRLTVL.

J is TRBJ2-3 and V is TRBV4-1, with TRBD1 identical over 8 bases. The ends lost 3 bases at V and 8 bases at J; junction bases unmatched: 10. Per germline, CDR1 MGHRA and CDR2 YSYEKL. The CDR3 extends over 15 amino acids. The CDR3 DNA follows: TGCGCCAGCAGCCACCTGACAGGGGAGGTCGGTACGCAGTATTTT. Protein product: CASSHLTGEVGTQYF.

This chain connects TRBV4-2 to TRBJ2-7, with 11 bases identical to TRBD1. V dropped 1 base and J dropped 5; count of bases not matched to a gene: 7. The germline V gene has CDR1 LGHNA and CDR2 YNFKEQ. CDR3 length: 16 residues. As DNA, the CDR3 is TGTGCCAGCAGCCAAGGCTACGGACAGGGGGCGAACGAGCAGTACTTC. Amino acids: CASSQGYGQGANEQYF.

V and J are TRBV10-3 and TRBJ2-3, with D perhaps TRBD2 (6 bases). The germline CDR1 and CDR2 sequences are ENHRY and SYGVKD. The CDR3 consists of 15 residues. Between the trimmed V and J ends, which lost 1 base and 2 bases, there was a span of 10 bases. The CDR3 is CAISEWRGDTDTQYF. DNA of the CDR3: TGTGCCATCAGTGAGTGGCGGGGCGACACAGATACGCAGTATTTT.

This clone has a handful of counts. The CDR3 here is CASSQVGRFSTGELFF. CDR3 nucleotides: TGTGCCAGCAGCCAAGTAGGCAGGTTTAGCACCGGGGAGCTGTTTTTT. This chain links TRBV4-2 with TRBJ2-2; no reliable D call. Between the trimmed V and J ends, which lost 1 base and 4 bases, there was a span of 13 bases. This CDR3 comprises 16 residues. CDR1 is LGHNA and CDR2 is YNFKEQ in the germline V gene.

This clone turned up a few times. This chain links TRBV2 with TRBJ1-1, with 7 bases fitting TRBD1. This CDR3 contains 13 residues. V lost 11 bases to trimming and J lost 3 bases; unmatched junction nucleotides: 9. In germline, CDR1 is SNHLY, CDR2 FYNNEI. CDR3 sequence: CAGKDDRDTEAFF. CDR3 coding DNA: TGTGCCGGAAAAGATGACAGGGACACTGAAGCTTTCTTT.

The chain has TRBV6-5 and TRBJ2-7; TRBD2 might be the D (5 bases). The CDR3 has 15 residues. Germline CDR1 reads MNHEY; CDR2 reads SVGAGI. The V gene lost 0 bases and the J gene lost 4 bases, with 13 bases spanning the gap. Here the CDR3 DNA reads TGTGCCAGCAGTTACTCCGGACTGTCGCGGTACGAGCAGTACTTC. Translated: CASSYSGLSRYEQYF.

CDR3 in DNA: TGTGCCAGCAGCTCAACAGGGAGGGCCCTCCACTTT. As protein: CASSSTGRALHF. The V gene is TRBV13, the J gene TRBJ1-6, with a tentative D call TRBD1 (6 bases). The CDR3 runs to 12 residues. Germline V CDR1 and CDR2: PRHDT, FYEKMQ (reference sequence). The V gene lost 4 bases and the J gene lost 14 bases, with 12 bases spanning the gap.

The chain carries TRBV6-1 and TRBJ1-5; possible D gene TRBD1, 5 bases. V was cut by 10 bases and J by 8 bases, with 18 bases left in between. The germline V gene encodes CDR1 MNHNS and CDR2 SASEGT. The CDR3 has 13 residues. CDR3 protein: CATATQGFEPQHF. CDR3 DNA sequence: TGTGCCACCGCAACTCAGGGTTTTGAGCCCCAGCATTTT.

The chain is built from TRBV7-8 and TRBJ1-2; perhaps TRBD1 as D (5 bases). The V end was cut by 1 base, the J end by 3 bases, with 6 bases between. Germline V gene lookup returns CDR1 SGHVS and CDR2 FQNEAQ. The CDR3 covers 13 residues. The CDR3 loop reads CASSLGQYYGYTF. The CDR3 DNA follows: TGTGCCAGCAGCTTAGGACAGTACTATGGCTACACCTTC.

The chain carries TRBV4-2 and TRBJ2-7, with D tentatively TRBD1 (6 bases). Looked up from germline, CDR1 is LGHNA and CDR2 is YNFKEQ. V gave up 5 bases and J gave up 0 bases, with 11 bases separating them. The CDR3 has 14 amino acids. CDR3 DNA sequence: TGTGCCAGCAGCACCCGGGACACCTCCTACGAGCAGTACTTC. Residues: CASSTRDTSYEQYF.

The V call is TRBV7-2, the J call TRBJ2-1; the D gene is possibly TRBD2 (6 bases). There are 15 residues in the CDR3. CDR1 and CDR2 (germline): SGHTA, FQGNSA. Deletions cut 5 bases from V and 1 base from J, with 12 bases between. CDR3 nucleotides: TGTGCCAGCAGCCGGGGGACCCATTCCTACAATGAGCAGTTCTTC. Amino acids: CASSRGTHSYNEQFF. The entire variable domain, with the rest obtained from reference TRBV7-2 and TRBJ2-1, is as follows: GAGVSQSPSNKVTEKGKDVELRCDPISGHTALYWYRQSLGQGLEFLIYFQGNSAPDKSGLPSDRFSAERTGGSVSTLTIQRTQQEDSAVYLCASSRGTHSYNEQFFGPGTRLTVL.

The V gene is TRBV3-1 (or the pseudogene TRBV3-2), the J gene TRBJ2-2; TRBD2 aligns across 7 bases. From germline, CDR1 is LGHDT and CDR2 YNNKEL (reference sequence). This CDR3 region has 16 residues. The J segment lost 6 bases and the V segment lost 0 bases, leaving 7 bases of the junction unmatched. Here the CDR3 reads CASSQDGGSNAGELFF. CDR3 bases: TGTGCCAGCAGCCAAGACGGCGGGAGTAACGCCGGGGAGCTGTTTTTT.

This clone has more than one count but fewer than ten. The rearrangement joins TRBV6-5 to TRBJ1-1, with a possible D match to TRBD1 (5 bases). This CDR3 is 13 amino acids long. Per the germline V gene, CDR1 is MNHEY and CDR2 is SVGAGI. V gave up 6 bases and J gave up 3 bases, with 11 bases separating them. The CDR3: CASRTQAYTEAFF. CDR3 DNA: TGTGCCAGCAGGACACAGGCGTACACTGAAGCTTTCTTT.

J is TRBJ2-5 and V is TRBV6-1, with D maybe TRBD1 (5 bases). Germline V gene lookup returns CDR1 MNHNS and CDR2 SASEGT. V was shortened by 0 bases and J by 5 bases, with 13 bases between the two germline ends. This CDR3 region has 15 residues. The CDR3 coding sequence is TGTGCCAGCAGTGAAGCGCCTGGGGCGCGGGAGACCCAGTACTTC. Translated, it gives CASSEAPGARETQYF.

The V gene is TRBV12-5, the J gene TRBJ2-1; TRBD2 agrees at 10 bases. V lost 0 bases and J lost 8; bases outside the gene matches: 7. CDR3 length equals 16 residues. Germline V gene sequence: CDR1 LGHNT, CDR2 FRNRAP. The chain's CDR3 is CASGLVGLAGDYEQFF. CDR3 nucleotide sequence: TGTGCTAGTGGTTTGGTCGGCCTAGCGGGAGACTATGAGCAGTTCTTC.

The V and J genes are TRBV18 and TRBJ2-7; 7 bases are shared with TRBD2. V lost 3 bases, J lost 4 bases, and 6 bases stayed unmatched. CDR1 KGHSH and CDR2 LQKENI come from the germline V gene. This CDR3 has 14 amino acids. CDR3 amino acids: CASSPRGGKYEQYF. DNA of the CDR3: TGTGCCAGCTCACCTCGGGGAGGGAAGTACGAGCAGTACTTC.

The rearrangement joins TRBV24-1 to TRBJ1-3; perhaps TRBD1 as D (5 bases). This CDR3 comprises 17 residues. CDR1 is KGHDR and CDR2 is SFDVKD in the germline V gene. The V end lost 6 bases, the J end lost 0 bases, and 17 bases lay between the germline ends. CDR3: CATSRPRVRFSGNTIYF. The CDR3 nucleotides are TGTGCCACCAGTCGCCCCAGGGTCCGTTTCTCTGGAAACACCATATATTTT.

The chain joins TRBV10-3 to TRBJ1-1; 9 bases agree with TRBD1. V shed 7 bases and J 5 bases; nucleotides not matched to a gene: 8. Germline V gene lookup returns CDR1 ENHRY and CDR2 SYGVKD. The CDR3 consists of 14 residues. The chain's CDR3 is CAIKAQGAQTEAFF. The CDR3, as DNA: TGTGCCATCAAAGCACAGGGGGCACAGACTGAAGCTTTCTTT.

In this sample, this clone turned up a few times. The CDR3 nucleotides read TGTGCCAGCAGTTCTAGCGGGGGGGCGGCAGATACGCAGTATTTT. Translated, it gives CASSSSGGAADTQYF. The V and J genes are TRBV27 and TRBJ2-3, with TRBD2 matching over 12 bases. This CDR3 spans 15 amino acids. With V trimmed by 4 bases and J by 4 bases, 3 bases remained unmatched. Germline CDR1 and CDR2: MNHEY and SMNVEV (reference sequence).